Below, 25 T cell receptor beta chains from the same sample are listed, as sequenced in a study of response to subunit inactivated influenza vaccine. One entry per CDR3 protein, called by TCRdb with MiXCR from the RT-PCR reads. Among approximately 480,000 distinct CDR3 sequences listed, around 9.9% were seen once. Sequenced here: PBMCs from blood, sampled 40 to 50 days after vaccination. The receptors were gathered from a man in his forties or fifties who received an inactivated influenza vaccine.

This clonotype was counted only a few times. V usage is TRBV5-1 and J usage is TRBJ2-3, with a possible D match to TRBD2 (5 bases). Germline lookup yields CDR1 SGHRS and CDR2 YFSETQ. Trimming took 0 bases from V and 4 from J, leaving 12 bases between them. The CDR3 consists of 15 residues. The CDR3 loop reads CASSLAGVVADTQYF. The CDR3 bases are TGCGCCAGCAGCTTGGCCGGGGTAGTGGCAGATACGCAGTATTTT. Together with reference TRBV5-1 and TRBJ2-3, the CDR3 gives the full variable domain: KAGVTQTPRYLIKTRGQQVTLSCSPISGHRSVSWYQQTPGQGLQFLFEYFSETQRNKGNFPGRFSGRQFSNSRSEMNVSTLELGDSALYLCASSLAGVVADTQYFGPGTRLTVL.

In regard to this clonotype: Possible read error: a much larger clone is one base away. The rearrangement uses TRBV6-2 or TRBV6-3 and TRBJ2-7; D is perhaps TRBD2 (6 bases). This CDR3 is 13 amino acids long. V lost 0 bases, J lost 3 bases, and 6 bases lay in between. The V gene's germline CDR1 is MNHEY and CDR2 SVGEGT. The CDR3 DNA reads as TGTGCCAGCAGTTACTCGGAGGGCTACGAGCAGTACTTC. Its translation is CASSYSEGYEQYF.

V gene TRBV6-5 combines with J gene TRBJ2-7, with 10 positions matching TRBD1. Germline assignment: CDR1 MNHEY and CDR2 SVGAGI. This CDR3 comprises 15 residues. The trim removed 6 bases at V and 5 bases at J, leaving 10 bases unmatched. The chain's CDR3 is CASSYPGQGHDEQYF. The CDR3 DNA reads TGTGCCAGCAGCTATCCGGGACAGGGGCACGACGAGCAGTACTTC.

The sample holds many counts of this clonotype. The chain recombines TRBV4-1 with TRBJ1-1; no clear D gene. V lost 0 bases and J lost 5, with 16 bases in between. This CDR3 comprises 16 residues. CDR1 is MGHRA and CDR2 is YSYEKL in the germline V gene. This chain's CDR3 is CASSQDISAVGTEAFF. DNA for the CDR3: TGCGCCAGCAGCCAAGATATATCGGCAGTAGGGACTGAAGCTTTCTTT.

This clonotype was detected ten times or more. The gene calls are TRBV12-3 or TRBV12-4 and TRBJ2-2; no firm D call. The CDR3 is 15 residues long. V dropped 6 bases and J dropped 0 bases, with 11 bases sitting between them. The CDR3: CASSSVQANTGELFF. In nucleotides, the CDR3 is TGTGCCAGCAGCTCAGTCCAGGCGAACACCGGGGAGCTGTTTTTT.

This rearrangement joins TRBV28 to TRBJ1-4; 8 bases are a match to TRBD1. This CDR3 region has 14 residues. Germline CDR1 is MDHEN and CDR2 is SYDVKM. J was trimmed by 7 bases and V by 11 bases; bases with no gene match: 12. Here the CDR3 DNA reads TGTGCCGCTGGACAGGGATGGATCGGTGAAAAACTGTTTTTT. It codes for CAAGQGWIGEKLFF.

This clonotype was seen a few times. The CDR3 sequence is CSANSGVANEQFF. The CDR3 DNA reads as TGCAGTGCTAATAGCGGGGTTGCCAATGAGCAGTTCTTC. The rearrangement uses TRBV20-1 and TRBJ2-1, with TRBD2 identical over 8 bases. The CDR3 sequence is 13 residues long. J lost 6 bases, V lost 4 bases, and 5 bases had no gene match. Germline-derived CDR1 and CDR2 are DFQATT and SNEGSKA (reference sequence).

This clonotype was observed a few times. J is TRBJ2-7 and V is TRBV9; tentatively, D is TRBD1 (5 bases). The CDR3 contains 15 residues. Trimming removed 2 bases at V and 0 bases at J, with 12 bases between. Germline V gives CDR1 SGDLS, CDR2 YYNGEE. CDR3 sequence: CASSVGRVSSYEQYF. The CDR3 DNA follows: TGTGCCAGCAGCGTGGGCAGGGTGAGCTCCTACGAGCAGTACTTC.

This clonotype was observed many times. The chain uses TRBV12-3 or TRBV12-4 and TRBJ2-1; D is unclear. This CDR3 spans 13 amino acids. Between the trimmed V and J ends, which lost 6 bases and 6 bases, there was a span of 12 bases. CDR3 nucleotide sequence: TGTGCCAGCAGCCGAAGGGCCACCAATGAGCAGTTCTTC. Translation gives CASSRRATNEQFF.

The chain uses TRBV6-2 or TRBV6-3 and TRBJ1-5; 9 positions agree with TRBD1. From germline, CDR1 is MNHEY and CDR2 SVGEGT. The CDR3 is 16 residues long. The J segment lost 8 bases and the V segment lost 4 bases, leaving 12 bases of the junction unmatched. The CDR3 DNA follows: TGTGCCAGCAGTTTCGGAGACAGGGGGGCCATTAAGCCCCAGCATTTT. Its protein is CASSFGDRGAIKPQHF.

The CDR3 sequence is CASSPMPNTDTQYF. The DNA for the CDR3 is TGTGCCAGCAGCCCAATGCCCAACACAGATACGCAGTATTTT. The chain links TRBV7-2 to TRBJ2-3; D call uncertain. CDR1 is SGHTA, CDR2 FQGNSA, per germline. This CDR3 has 14 amino acids. The germline V and J ends were trimmed by 5 bases and 2 bases, with 11 bases remaining between them. The full variable domain, completed using reference TRBV7-2 and TRBJ2-3, is GAGVSQSPSNKVTEKGKDVELRCDPISGHTALYWYRQSLGQGLEFLIYFQGNSAPDKSGLPSDRFSAERTGGSVSTLTIQRTQQEDSAVYLCASSPMPNTDTQYFGPGTRLTVL.

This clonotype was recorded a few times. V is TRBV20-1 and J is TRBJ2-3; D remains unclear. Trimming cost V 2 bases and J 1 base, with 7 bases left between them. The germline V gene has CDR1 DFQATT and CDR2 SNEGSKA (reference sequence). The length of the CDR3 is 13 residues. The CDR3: CSARLLGTDTQYF. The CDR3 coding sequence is TGCAGTGCTAGACTACTCGGCACAGATACGCAGTATTTT.

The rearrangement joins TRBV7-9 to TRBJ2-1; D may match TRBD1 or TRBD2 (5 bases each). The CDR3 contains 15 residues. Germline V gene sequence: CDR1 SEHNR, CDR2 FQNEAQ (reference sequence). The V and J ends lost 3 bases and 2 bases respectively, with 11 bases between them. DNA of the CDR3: TGTGCCAGCAGCTTCCGGGACGGGACCTACAATGAGCAGTTCTTC. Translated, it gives CASSFRDGTYNEQFF.

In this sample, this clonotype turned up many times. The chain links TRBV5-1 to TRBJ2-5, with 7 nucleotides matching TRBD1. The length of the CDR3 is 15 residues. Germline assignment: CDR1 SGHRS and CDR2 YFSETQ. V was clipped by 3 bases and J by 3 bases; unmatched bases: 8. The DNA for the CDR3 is TGCGCCAGCAGCTCCACAGGGGAAGGGGAAGAGACCCAGTACTTC. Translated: CASSSTGEGEETQYF.

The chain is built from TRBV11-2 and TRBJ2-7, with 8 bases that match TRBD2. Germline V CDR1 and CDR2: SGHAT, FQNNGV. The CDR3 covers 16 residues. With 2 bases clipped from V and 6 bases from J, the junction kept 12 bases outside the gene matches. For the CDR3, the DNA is TGTGCCAGCAGCTTAAGGTCACCGGGACTAGTCACCGAGCAGTACTTC. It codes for CASSLRSPGLVTEQYF.

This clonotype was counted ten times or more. The CDR3 protein is CASSPWGGGNNEQFF. The CDR3 coding sequence is TGTGCCAGCAGCCCTTGGGGTGGGGGAAACAATGAGCAGTTCTTC. The V and J genes are TRBV7-2 and TRBJ2-1; D may match TRBD1 or TRBD2 (5 bases each). Germline values: CDR1 SGHTA, CDR2 FQGNSA. The CDR3 spans 15 residues. Trimming took off 5 bases at V and 5 bases at J, with 16 bases between the two ends. Filled out from reference TRBV7-2 and TRBJ2-1, the complete variable domain reads GAGVSQSPSNKVTEKGKDVELRCDPISGHTALYWYRQSLGQGLEFLIYFQGNSAPDKSGLPSDRFSAERTGGSVSTLTIQRTQQEDSAVYLCASSPWGGGNNEQFFGPGTRLTVL.

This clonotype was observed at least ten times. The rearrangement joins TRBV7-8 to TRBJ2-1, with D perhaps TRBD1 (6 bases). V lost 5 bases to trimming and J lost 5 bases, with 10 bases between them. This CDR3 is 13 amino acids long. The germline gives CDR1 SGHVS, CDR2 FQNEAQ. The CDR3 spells CASSPRGDNEQFF. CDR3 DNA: TGTGCCAGCAGCCCCAGGGGAGACAATGAGCAGTTCTTC.

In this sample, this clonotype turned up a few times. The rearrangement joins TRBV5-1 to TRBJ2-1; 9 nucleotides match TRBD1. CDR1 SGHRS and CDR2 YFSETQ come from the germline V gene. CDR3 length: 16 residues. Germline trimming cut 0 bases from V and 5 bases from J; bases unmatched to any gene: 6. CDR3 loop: CASSLAFGQGNNEQFF. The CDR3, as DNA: TGCGCCAGCAGCTTGGCCTTCGGACAGGGGAACAATGAGCAGTTCTTC.

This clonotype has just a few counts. In DNA, the CDR3 is TGTGCCAGCAGCTCCTGGACCTTCTCTGGAAACACCATATATTTT. It encodes CASSSWTFSGNTIYF. The chain has TRBV5-6 and TRBJ1-3; D gene ambiguous. V was trimmed by 3 bases and J by 0 bases, leaving 10 bases between them. Per the germline V gene, CDR1 is SGHDT and CDR2 is YYEEEE. The CDR3 extends over 15 amino acids.

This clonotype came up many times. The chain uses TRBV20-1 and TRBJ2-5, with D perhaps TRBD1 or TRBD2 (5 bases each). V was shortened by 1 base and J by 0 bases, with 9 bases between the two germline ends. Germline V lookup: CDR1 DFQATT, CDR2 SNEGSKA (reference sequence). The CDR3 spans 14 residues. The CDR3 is CSARVGVYQETQYF. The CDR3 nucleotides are TGCAGTGCTAGAGTGGGGGTTTACCAAGAGACCCAGTACTTC.

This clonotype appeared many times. CDR3 in DNA: TGCGCCAGCAGCTTGGGACAGCTATTATTGAACACCGGGGAGCTGTTTTTT. Translation: CASSLGQLLLNTGELFF. The chain employs TRBV5-1 and TRBJ2-2; possible D gene TRBD1, 5 bases. Germline V gives CDR1 SGHRS, CDR2 YFSETQ. The V gene lost 0 bases and the J gene lost 1 base, with 13 bases spanning the gap. The CDR3 covers 17 residues.

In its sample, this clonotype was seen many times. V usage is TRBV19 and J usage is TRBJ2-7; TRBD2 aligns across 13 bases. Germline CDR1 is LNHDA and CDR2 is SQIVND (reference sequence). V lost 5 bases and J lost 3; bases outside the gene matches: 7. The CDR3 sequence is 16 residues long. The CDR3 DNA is TGTGCCAGTAGTGGAGGACTAGCGGGAGCCTTCTACGAGCAGTACTTC. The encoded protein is CASSGGLAGAFYEQYF.

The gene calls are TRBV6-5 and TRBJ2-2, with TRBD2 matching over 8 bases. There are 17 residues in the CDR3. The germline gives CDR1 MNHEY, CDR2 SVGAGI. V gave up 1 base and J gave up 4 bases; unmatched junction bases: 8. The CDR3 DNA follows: TGTGCCAGCAGTTACTTTCCGAGCGGGGGTCGCACCGGGGAGCTGTTTTTT. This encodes CASSYFPSGGRTGELFF.

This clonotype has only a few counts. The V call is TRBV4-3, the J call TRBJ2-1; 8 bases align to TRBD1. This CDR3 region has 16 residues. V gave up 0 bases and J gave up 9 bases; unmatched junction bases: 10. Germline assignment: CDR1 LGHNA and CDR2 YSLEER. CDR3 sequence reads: CASSQEPPDRGSEQFF. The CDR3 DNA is TGCGCCAGCAGCCAAGAACCGCCCGACAGGGGTAGTGAGCAGTTCTTC.

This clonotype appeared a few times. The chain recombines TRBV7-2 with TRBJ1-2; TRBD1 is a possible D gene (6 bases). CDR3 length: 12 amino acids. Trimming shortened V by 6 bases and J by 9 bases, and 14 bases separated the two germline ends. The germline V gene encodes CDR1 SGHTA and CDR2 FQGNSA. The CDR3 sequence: CASRRTVESYTF. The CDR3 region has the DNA TGTGCCAGCAGGCGGACAGTTGAGAGCTACACCTTC.